Each of the 27 T cell receptor beta chains below was sequenced from the same sample in a study of Graves' ophthalmopathy and Graves' hyperthyroidism. From RNA, the CDR3 regions of TCR beta chains were amplified and sequenced. Investigators did first-round RT-PCR with HTBI primers, then second-round multiplex PCR. TCRdb passed the multiplex PCR reads through MiXCR, listing each CDR3 protein once. The table shows about 700,000 distinct CDR3 sequences, with roughly 39% occurring only once. Sequenced: peripheral blood. These receptors were obtained from an adult man with Graves' ophthalmopathy.

The table lists this clonotype with a count of one. The chain links TRBV7-3 to TRBJ2-1; a weak D match, TRBD2 (5 bases). The CDR3 extends over 15 amino acids. Per germline, CDR1 SGHTA and CDR2 FQGTGA. V was pared by 2 bases and J by 4 bases, with 12 bases between. The CDR3 bases are TGTGCCAGCAGCTTAGATGGTAGCGAGTACAATGAGCAGTTCTTC. Translated: CASSLDGSEYNEQFF.

This chain uses TRBV12-3 or TRBV12-4 with TRBJ1-1; D is unresolved. Trimming cost V 11 bases and J 5 bases, with 15 bases left between them. The CDR3 contains 12 residues. The CDR3 spells CAVATKGTEAFF. CDR3 nucleotides: TGTGCCGTGGCGACGAAGGGAACTGAAGCTTTCTTT.

The J gene is TRBJ1-2, the V gene TRBV25-1; D remains unclear. Trimming removed 8 bases at V and 3 bases at J, with 7 bases between. CDR1 is MGHDK, CDR2 SYGVNS, per germline. The CDR3 spans 11 residues. This CDR3 reads CASGDDYGYTF. DNA for the CDR3: TGTGCCAGCGGAGACGACTATGGCTACACCTTC.

This clonotype showed up just a few times. The chain links TRBV6-6 to TRBJ1-3; D gene unclear. Germline V gene data show CDR1 as MNHNY and CDR2 as SVGAGI (reference sequence). The ends were cut back, 0 bases at V and 4 bases at J, with 7 bases in the middle. This CDR3 is built from 14 residues. The CDR3 reads CASSYSGNGNTIYF. The CDR3 nucleotides read TGTGCCAGCAGTTACTCAGGGAACGGAAACACCATATATTTT.

Comment on this clonotype: This may stem from a read error, because a much larger clone lies one nucleotide away. This chain links TRBV2 with TRBJ1-2, with 7 bases lining up with TRBD1. V was clipped by 9 bases and J by 1 base; unmatched bases: 8. CDR1 is SNHLY and CDR2 is FYNNEI in the germline V gene. There are 14 residues in the CDR3. The DNA for the CDR3 is TGTGCCAGACGCGACAGGGAGGGTAACTATGGCTACACCTTC. This translates into CARRDREGNYGYTF.

Many counts were recorded for this clonotype. The chain has TRBV19 and TRBJ1-4; a possible D gene is TRBD1 (5 bases). V was cut by 5 bases and J by 4 bases, with 11 bases left in between. Germline V CDR1 and CDR2: LNHDA, SQIVND (reference sequence). This CDR3 has 14 amino acids. The CDR3 region is CASSPGLRNEKLFF. The DNA of the CDR3 is TGTGCCAGTAGTCCGGGACTGCGTAATGAAAAACTGTTTTTT.

This chain uses TRBV10-2 with TRBJ2-5; D might be TRBD1 (6 bases). This CDR3 region has 12 residues. CDR1 is WSHSY and CDR2 is SAAADI in the germline V gene. Trimming removed 10 bases at V and 5 bases at J, with 14 bases between. CDR3 region: CATTPQGETQYF. The DNA of the CDR3 is TGCGCCACCACACCGCAGGGGGAGACCCAGTACTTC.

This clonotype has a handful of counts. The chain couples TRBV19 to TRBJ2-5, with 9 bases that match TRBD2. The V and J ends lost 2 bases and 5 bases, in that order; junction bases with no gene match: 9. The length of the CDR3 is 16 residues. Germline CDR1 is LNHDA and CDR2 is SQIVND (reference sequence). This CDR3 is CASSIRRGGLDETQYF. The DNA for the CDR3 is TGTGCCAGTAGTATAAGGCGGGGGGGCCTGGATGAGACCCAGTACTTC.

The chain carries TRBV29-1 and TRBJ2-1; TRBD2 matches at 13 bases. J gave up 4 bases and V 6 bases, and 3 bases lay outside the gene matches. There are 14 residues in the CDR3. CDR1 and CDR2 from the germline V gene are SQVTM and ANQGSEA. The CDR3 is CSVRTSGSYNEQFF. The CDR3 DNA reads as TGCAGCGTAAGGACTAGCGGGAGTTACAATGAGCAGTTCTTC.

This clonotype was observed many times. The chain is built from TRBV19 and TRBJ1-1; TRBD1 is a possible D gene (5 bases). Trimming pared 5 bases from V and 6 bases from J, leaving 16 bases between. The CDR3 has 14 residues. CDR1 is LNHDA and CDR2 is SQIVND in the germline V gene (reference sequence). The CDR3 here is CASSSSSQGAEAFF. In DNA form, the CDR3 reads TGTGCCAGTAGTTCCTCGTCCCAAGGGGCTGAAGCTTTCTTT.

The rearrangement uses TRBV5-1 and TRBJ1-1, with D tentatively TRBD1 (5 bases). In germline, CDR1 is SGHRS, CDR2 YFSETQ. Between the trimmed V and J ends, which lost 2 bases and 2 bases, there was a span of 10 bases. The CDR3 covers 14 residues. The CDR3: CASSFGDLNTEAFF. The CDR3 nucleotides are TGCGCCAGCAGCTTCGGGGACCTAAACACTGAAGCTTTCTTT. The full variable domain, rest sourced from reference TRBV5-1 and TRBJ1-1, is KAGVTQTPRYLIKTRGQQVTLSCSPISGHRSVSWYQQTPGQGLQFLFEYFSETQRNKGNFPGRFSGRQFSNSRSEMNVSTLELGDSALYLCASSFGDLNTEAFFGQGTRLTVV.

This clonotype has a handful of counts. The V and J genes are TRBV27 and TRBJ1-1; D might be TRBD1 (6 bases). The V end was cut by 0 bases, the J end by 5 bases, with 13 bases between. Looked up from germline, CDR1 is MNHEY and CDR2 is SMNVEV (reference sequence). This CDR3 is 15 amino acids long. The chain's CDR3 is CASSLSFGGGTEAFF. The CDR3 region has the DNA TGTGCCAGCAGTTTATCGTTCGGAGGGGGTACTGAAGCTTTCTTT.

This clonotype was picked up a small number of times. V gene TRBV30 combines with J gene TRBJ2-7; D gene unclear. The CDR3 length is 12 residues. Trimming took 0 bases from V and 4 from J, leaving 7 bases between them. Germline CDR1 GTSNPN, CDR2 SVGIG (reference sequence). The DNA of the CDR3 is TGTGCCTGGAGTGTAGTCCCTTACGAGCAGTACTTC. This translates into CAWSVVPYEQYF.

This chain connects TRBV19 to TRBJ2-3; D may be TRBD2 (6 bases). V was pared by 6 bases and J by 2 bases, with 15 bases between. The CDR3 is 15 amino acids. Germline loops: CDR1 LNHDA, CDR2 SQIVND (reference sequence). CDR3 region: CASRPLGLNTDTQYF. DNA of the CDR3: TGTGCCAGTAGACCGTTGGGACTTAACACAGATACGCAGTATTTT.

This rearrangement joins TRBV29-1 to TRBJ1-4; D possibly corresponds to TRBD1 (5 bases). The V and J ends lost 8 bases and 8 bases respectively, with 21 bases between them. This CDR3 has 14 residues. Germline V gene lookup returns CDR1 SQVTM and CDR2 ANQGSEA. CDR3: CSRAPGRGEEKLFF. CDR3 sequence (DNA): TGCAGCCGTGCCCCAGGGCGCGGTGAAGAAAAACTGTTTTTT.

This clonotype has a count of ten or more. The genes are TRBV7-9 and TRBJ1-1; 7 bases align to TRBD1. The CDR3 runs 14 residues. The V gene's germline CDR1 is SEHNR and CDR2 FQNEAQ (reference sequence). With V trimmed by 5 bases and J by 7 bases, 10 bases remained unmatched. Here the CDR3 DNA reads TGTGCCAGCAGCAGAGACAGGGAACTTGGTGAAGCTTTCTTT. Amino acids: CASSRDRELGEAFF.

The J gene is TRBJ1-5, the V gene TRBV7-8; D is perhaps TRBD1 (5 bases). Germline CDR1 and CDR2: SGHVS and FQNEAQ. The V and J ends lost 4 bases and 14 bases respectively, with 18 bases between them. The CDR3 totals 13 residues. The CDR3 protein is CASSSLAGGDEHF. The CDR3 DNA sequence: TGTGCCAGCAGCTCTCTAGCGGGGGGGGACGAGCATTTT.

This clonotype was detected ten times or more. CDR3 amino acids: CASSIGHHDRDHTEAFF. CDR3 nucleotide sequence: TGTGCCAGTAGTATAGGCCACCACGACAGGGACCACACTGAAGCTTTCTTT. This chain connects TRBV19 to TRBJ1-1, with 7 bases lining up with TRBD1. This CDR3 is 17 amino acids long. Looked up from germline, CDR1 is LNHDA and CDR2 is SQIVND (reference sequence). With V trimmed by 1 base and J by 3 bases, 11 bases remained unmatched. Using reference TRBV19 and TRBJ1-1 for the parts outside the CDR3, the full variable domain is DGGITQSPKYLFRKEGQNVTLSCEQNLNHDAMYWYRQDPGQGLRLIYYSQIVNDFQKGDIAEGYSVSREKKESFPLTVTSAQKNPTAFYLCASSIGHHDRDHTEAFFGQGTRLTVV.

The rearrangement links TRBV2 to TRBJ2-3, with 13 bases identical to TRBD2. In germline, CDR1 is SNHLY, CDR2 FYNNEI. J gave up 4 bases and V 6 bases, and 7 bases lay outside the gene matches. The CDR3 loop spans 16 amino acids. This CDR3 is CASSAGLAGPSDTQYF. CDR3 in DNA: TGTGCCAGCAGCGCGGGACTAGCGGGACCCTCAGATACGCAGTATTTT.

Concerning this clonotype: This could be a read error, since a much larger clone is one nucleotide away. This sequence joins TRBV25-1 and TRBJ1-4; weak D call: TRBD1 (6 bases). Germline CDR1 is MGHDK and CDR2 is SYGVNS. This CDR3 comprises 16 residues. The ends were cut back, 6 bases at V and 2 bases at J, with 16 bases in the middle. The DNA of the CDR3 is TGTGCCAGCAGACGGGACACGGGCACCACTAATGAAAAACTGTTTTTT. It encodes CASRRDTGTTNEKLFF.

There are a few counts of this clonotype. The chain joins TRBV6-5 to TRBJ2-7; tentative D call: TRBD1 (7 bases). Deletions cut 5 bases from V and 5 bases from J, with 19 bases between. Looked up from germline, CDR1 is MNHEY and CDR2 is SVGAGI. This CDR3 region has 15 residues. CDR3 nucleotide sequence: TGTGCCAGCAGTACCCGGACAGGAGGGGCCGACGAGCAGTACTTC. Protein sequence: CASSTRTGGADEQYF.

The genes are TRBV2 and TRBJ2-3; no clear D. V was pared by 5 bases and J by 15 bases, with 6 bases between. The V gene's germline CDR1 is SNHLY and CDR2 FYNNEI. This CDR3 has 8 amino acids. CDR3 nucleotides: TGTGCCAGCAGTTACCTTTATTTT. Protein: CASSYLYF. Combining the CDR3 with reference TRBV2 and TRBJ2-3 gives the whole variable domain EPEVTQTPSHQVTQMGQEVILRCVPISNHLYFYWYRQILGQKVEFLVSFYNNEISEKSEIFDDQFSVERPDGSNFTLKIRSTKLEDSAMYFCASSYLYFGPGTRLTVL.

This chain connects TRBV10-3 to TRBJ2-1; no clear D gene. The CDR3 spans 19 residues. Germline V CDR1 and CDR2: ENHRY, SYGVKD. Trimming removed 2 bases from V and 0 bases from J, with 20 bases in between. In DNA, the CDR3 is TGTGCCATCAGTGAGGGCAGGAGCCTTCCCTTGAGCTCCTACAATGAGCAGTTCTTC. Protein: CAISEGRSLPLSSYNEQFF.

The rearrangement joins TRBV9 to TRBJ2-7; D uncertain. The V end was cut by 5 bases, the J end by 5 bases, with 26 bases between. CDR1 SGDLS and CDR2 YYNGEE come from the germline V gene. The CDR3 is 17 amino acids. The CDR3 DNA reads TGTGCCAGCAGTTTATCCATCCCCCTAATCCGACACGACGAGCAGTACTTC. It is translated as CASSLSIPLIRHDEQYF.

Comments on this clonotype: Being one base from a much bigger clone, this may be a read error. The chain links TRBV5-1 to TRBJ1-4, with D possibly being TRBD1 (5 bases). V was shortened by 4 bases and J by 4 bases, with 14 bases between the two germline ends. Germline V gene lookup returns CDR1 SGHRS and CDR2 YFSETQ. The CDR3 is 15 amino acids. The CDR3 region is CASSVGTSGNEKLFF. CDR3 sequence (DNA): TGCGCCAGCAGCGTCGGGACTTCGGGTAATGAAAAACTGTTTTTT.

This clonotype was counted a single time. Lacking the conserved final phenylalanine or tryptophan, this CDR3 likely reflects a read error. It is unclear where the CDR3 begins or ends on the DNA, so no DNA is shown, and the CDR3 is as TCRdb lists it. The chain uses TRBV5-5 and TRBJ2-2; the table's D call, TRBD1, was not checked against the DNA. Germline V CDR1 and CDR2: SGHKS, YYEKEE (reference sequence). Both ends counted, the CDR3 spans 15 residues. CDR3 residues: CASSAPGANTGELVL.

In the case of this clonotype: This likely comes from a read error, as the CDR3 has no conserved phenylalanine or tryptophan at its end. No DNA is shown, since the ends of the CDR3 on it are uncertain; the CDR3 is the one TCRdb lists. The chain links TRBV7-2 to TRBJ1-2; the table's D call, TRBD1, has no DNA check behind it. The CDR3 region is 10 residues in length, termini included. CDR1 and CDR2 from the germline V gene are SGHTA and FQGNSA. The CDR3: CASSHRQGTY.